This T cell receptor beta chain was captured in a study of CD4+ T cells in melanoma. Study findings and constraints: A reported correlation linked neoantigen-specific CD4+ T cells to CD8+, macrophage and B cell function. In melanoma, neoantigen-specific CD4+ T cells reportedly differed in differentiation state.

Sequencing was performed with immunoSEQ multiplex PCR; in TCRdb, only in-frame clones are kept and a portion is missing. The data hold 40,000 to 50,000 clones, with approximately 89% observed a single time. The CDR3 is 19 amino acids. With respect to this clone: The antigen is undetermined.

This receptor was obtained from a human donor with melanoma. The rearrangement uses TRBV21-1 and TRBJ2-7; the table's D gene call, TRBD2, was not cross checked with the DNA. TRBV21-1 is a pseudogene. The source material was peripheral blood. The CDR3 DNA sequence: TGTGCCAGCAGCAATACTAAAGAAGTCCTGGACGGGAGCTCCTACGAGCAGTACTTC. Amino acids: CASSNTKEVLDGSSYEQYF.